Below, 30 T cell receptor beta chains from the same sample are listed, as sequenced in a study of T cells in localized non-small cell lung cancer (dated by TCRdb to the early 2020s). The library was produced with the immunoSEQ multiplex PCR assay. This immuneACCESS table, as held by TCRdb, lists in-frame sequences with V and J called but not all clones. Of the missing ones, under half trace to an unresolved V gene in checked studies; the others have no known cause. This sample lists roughly 1,600 clones; 20% to 30% were detected once. Approximately 13% of the sample is in the top ten clones. Sequences were derived from normal lung tissue next to the tumor, sampled before any cancer treatment. The receptor source for this set is a man between 40 and 69 years old with stage II squamous cell lung carcinoma.

The sample holds a few counts of this clone. Here the CDR3 reads CASQELQRTEAKNIQYF. Written as DNA, the CDR3 is TGCGCCAGCCAAGAGTTACAGAGGACCGAAGCCAAAAACATTCAGTACTTC. V and J are TRBV10-2 and TRBJ2-4, with D unclear. The germline V gene encodes CDR1 WSHSY and CDR2 SAAADI. The CDR3 runs 17 residues. Trimming shortened V by 8 bases and J by 0 bases, and 20 bases separated the two germline ends.

By share, this clone counts as medium-sized. The rearrangement links TRBV6-8 to TRBJ2-2, with a possible D match to TRBD2 (6 bases). The germline V gene encodes CDR1 MNHGY and CDR2 SAAAGT. This CDR3 has 12 amino acids. Between the trimmed V and J ends, which lost 8 bases and 7 bases, there was a span of 11 bases. The CDR3 is CASRGYNGELFF. The CDR3 nucleotides are TGTGCCAGCCGGGGGTATAACGGGGAGCTGTTTTTT.

The rearrangement uses TRBV11-3 and TRBJ2-7; 10 bases line up with TRBD2. J lost 5 bases, V lost 5 bases, and 9 bases had no gene match. Germline V lookup: CDR1 SGHNT, CDR2 YENEEA. The CDR3 runs to 15 residues. Written as DNA, the CDR3 is TGTGCCAGCAGCAAATTAGCGGGAGGTGGCGACGAGCAGTACTTC. It codes for CASSKLAGGGDEQYF.

This rearrangement joins TRBV15 to TRBJ1-1; 8 bases agree with TRBD1. The length of the CDR3 is 16 residues. Trimming removed 3 bases from V and 0 bases from J; junction bases left unmatched: 6. The germline V gene encodes CDR1 LNHNV and CDR2 YYDKDF (reference sequence). As DNA, the CDR3 is TGTGCCACCAGCAGGGACAGGGCCACTTTGAACACTGAAGCTTTCTTT. Its translation is CATSRDRATLNTEAFF. Together with reference TRBV15 and TRBJ1-1, the CDR3 gives the full variable domain: DAMVIQNPRYQVTQFGKPVTLSCSQTLNHNVMYWYQQKSSQAPKLLFHYYDKDFNNEADTPDNFQSRRPNTSFCFLDIRSPGLGDTAMYLCATSRDRATLNTEAFFGQGTRLTVV.

This clone was detected once. V usage is TRBV5-1 and J usage is TRBJ1-2; 8 bases agree with TRBD1. V was clipped by 0 bases and J by 4 bases; unmatched bases: 8. The length of the CDR3 is 16 residues. Germline assignment: CDR1 SGHRS and CDR2 YFSETQ. As DNA, the CDR3 is TGCGCCAGCAGCTTGGGGTCAGTAGGGACAGGCTATGGCTACACCTTC. Its translation is CASSLGSVGTGYGYTF.

The rearrangement uses TRBV6-8 and TRBJ1-1; tentative D call: TRBD1 (5 bases). This CDR3 region has 16 residues. From germline, CDR1 is MNHGY and CDR2 SAAAGT. Trimming shortened V by 5 bases and J by 0 bases, and 16 bases separated the two germline ends. CDR3 sequence reads: CASSGRQINMNTEAFF. CDR3 in DNA: TGTGCCAGCAGTGGGAGACAGATCAACATGAACACTGAAGCTTTCTTT.

The table lists this clone with a few counts. The CDR3 DNA follows: TGTGCCAGCAGCCCCCGAGCGGGAGGGCCCAACGAGCAGTACTTC. As protein: CASSPRAGGPNEQYF. This rearrangement joins TRBV9 to TRBJ2-7, with 10 bases matching TRBD2. Losses at the gene ends were 4 bases for V and 5 bases for J; bases not matched to a gene: 9. Germline CDR1 SGDLS, CDR2 YYNGEE. The CDR3 spans 15 residues.

This clone was seen a few times. This chain connects TRBV6-8 to TRBJ1-2; D gene uncertain. Trimming stripped 6 bases from V and 3 bases from J, with 14 bases between. The V gene's germline CDR1 is MNHGY and CDR2 SAAAGT. The CDR3 has 14 amino acids. CDR3 coding DNA: TGTGCCAGCAGGAGGGTGGGGTTAGACTATGGCTACACCTTC. Translating gives CASRRVGLDYGYTF.

CDR3 nucleotides: TGTGCCAGCAGCGTAGCTACAGGGCTCTCTGGAAACACCATATATTTT. This translates into CASSVATGLSGNTIYF. The chain recombines TRBV9 with TRBJ1-3; D is perhaps TRBD1 (6 bases). The V gene lost 0 bases and the J gene lost 0 bases, with 10 bases spanning the gap. The CDR3 sequence is 16 residues long. The germline gives CDR1 SGDLS, CDR2 YYNGEE.

This clone occurred a few times. The J gene is TRBJ1-5, the V gene TRBV27; no clear D. Trimming shortened V by 2 bases and J by 0 bases, and 8 bases separated the two germline ends. This CDR3 is 15 amino acids long. Germline V gene sequence: CDR1 MNHEY, CDR2 SMNVEV (reference sequence). CDR3 DNA sequence: TGTGCCAGCAGTTTACGACAAACTAGCAATCAGCCCCAGCATTTT. This codes for CASSLRQTSNQPQHF.

This rearrangement joins TRBV9 to TRBJ2-7; 11 nucleotides align to TRBD2. Trimming cost V 1 base and J 6 bases; bases outside gene matches: 6. The length of the CDR3 is 15 residues. Per the germline V gene, CDR1 is SGDLS and CDR2 is YYNGEE. The CDR3 loop reads CASSVTSGSLSEQYF. CDR3 nucleotides: TGTGCCAGCAGCGTAACTAGCGGGAGCTTAAGCGAGCAGTACTTC.

The gene calls are TRBV19 and TRBJ1-2, with 7 bases that match TRBD1. The germline gives CDR1 LNHDA, CDR2 SQIVND (reference sequence). The CDR3 consists of 15 residues. With 3 bases clipped from V and 11 bases from J, the junction kept 15 bases outside the gene matches. CDR3 loop: CASSIDRVPFLPYTF. The CDR3 DNA reads TGTGCCAGTAGTATCGACAGGGTCCCTTTCCTTCCTTACACCTTC.

This clone showed up just a few times. The chain combines TRBV11-3 with TRBJ1-1, with a tentative D call TRBD1 (6 bases). V lost 3 bases and J lost 3, with 11 bases in between. From germline, CDR1 is SGHNT and CDR2 YENEEA. The CDR3 covers 14 residues. The CDR3 nucleotides read TGTGCCAGCAGCTTTTCCAGGGGCCACACTGAAGCTTTCTTT. Its translation is CASSFSRGHTEAFF.

The chain links TRBV19 to TRBJ1-1; D is unclear. CDR1 and CDR2 (germline): LNHDA, SQIVND (reference sequence). The CDR3 sequence is 14 residues long. Trimming pared 5 bases from V and 3 bases from J, leaving 13 bases between. The CDR3 reads CASSFRRADTEAFF. The DNA for the CDR3 is TGTGCCAGTAGTTTCCGGAGAGCGGACACTGAAGCTTTCTTT.

This clone is labeled large. V is TRBV5-1 and J is TRBJ2-5; 7 nucleotides align to TRBD1. The CDR3 has 15 amino acids. From germline, CDR1 is SGHRS and CDR2 YFSETQ. The trim removed 0 bases at V and 5 bases at J, leaving 7 bases unmatched. The CDR3 DNA follows: TGCGCCAGCAGCTTGGAAGGGGGCGCCGGGGAGACCCAGTACTTC. This gives the protein CASSLEGGAGETQYF.

This chain uses TRBV11-3 with TRBJ2-7; 9 bases map to TRBD2. The germline V gene has CDR1 SGHNT and CDR2 YENEEA. Unmatched junction bases numbered 7, after V lost 5 bases and J lost 2 bases. This CDR3 comprises 15 residues. Here the CDR3 reads CASSEGLAQTYEQYF. The CDR3 DNA follows: TGTGCCAGCAGCGAAGGACTAGCGCAGACCTACGAGCAGTACTTC.

This clone is termed medium-sized (0.01 to 0.1%). For the CDR3, the DNA is TGTGCCAGCAGCTTACGGGGCTCTCGGTACGAGCAGTACTTC. As protein: CASSLRGSRYEQYF. J is TRBJ2-7 and V is TRBV9; D possibly uses TRBD1 or TRBD2 (5 bases each). Between the trimmed V and J ends, which lost 4 bases and 4 bases, there was a span of 15 bases. From germline, CDR1 is SGDLS and CDR2 YYNGEE. The CDR3 totals 14 residues.

The J gene is TRBJ1-2, the V gene TRBV19; weak D call: TRBD1 (5 bases). Germline CDR1 is LNHDA and CDR2 is SQIVND (reference sequence). Trimming left V 3 bases short and J 4 bases short, with 15 bases between. The CDR3 runs to 15 residues. The CDR3 DNA follows: TGTGCCAGTAGTATGGGCCCAGGGAGCTCCTATGGCTACACCTTC. Amino acids: CASSMGPGSSYGYTF.

This clone is large by share. The chain couples TRBV30 to TRBJ2-1; D is uncertain. Between the trimmed V and J ends, which lost 5 bases and 0 bases, there was a span of 8 bases. Germline V lookup: CDR1 GTSNPN, CDR2 SVGIG (reference sequence). The CDR3 loop spans 13 amino acids. The CDR3 DNA sequence: TGTGCCTGGTCTACGAGCTCCTACAATGAGCAGTTCTTC. Protein product: CAWSTSSYNEQFF.

By share, this clone ranks as medium-sized (0.01 to 0.1%). The chain combines TRBV9 with TRBJ2-7; 8 bases map to TRBD1. Germline loops: CDR1 SGDLS, CDR2 YYNGEE. The CDR3 loop spans 14 amino acids. The V gene end was trimmed by 4 bases and the J gene end by 6 bases; junction bases not matched to a gene: 9. CDR3: CASSPQTGQGEQYF. The DNA of the CDR3 is TGTGCCAGCAGCCCACAGACAGGACAGGGCGAGCAGTACTTC.

This clone was observed a handful of times. This rearrangement joins TRBV6-8 to TRBJ2-3, with a tentative D call TRBD2 (5 bases). The length of the CDR3 is 15 residues. The V end was cut by 5 bases, the J end by 2 bases, with 14 bases between. Germline V lookup: CDR1 MNHGY, CDR2 SAAAGT. The CDR3 loop reads CASSRGLGVTDTQYF. The DNA for the CDR3 is TGTGCCAGCAGTCGAGGGTTAGGAGTCACAGATACGCAGTATTTT.

By frequency in the sample, this clone is large (0.1 to 1%). The chain recombines TRBV9 with TRBJ2-2; D is uncertain. The V and J ends lost 4 bases and 0 bases respectively, with 10 bases between them. The CDR3 contains 15 residues. Germline assignment: CDR1 SGDLS and CDR2 YYNGEE. This chain's CDR3 is CASSQTSANTGELFF. Here the CDR3 DNA reads TGTGCCAGCAGCCAAACGTCCGCGAACACCGGGGAGCTGTTTTTT.

The CDR3 bases are TGTGCCAGCTCACCACGGCTTGGAGATAATTCACCCCTCCACTTT. This encodes CASSPRLGDNSPLHF. This chain connects TRBV18 to TRBJ1-6; D gene unclear. The germline V gene encodes CDR1 KGHSH and CDR2 LQKENI. The V end lost 1 base, the J end lost 5 bases, and 9 bases lay between the germline ends. The CDR3 is made up of 15 amino acids.

The J gene is TRBJ2-7, the V gene TRBV30; D not resolved. Trimming removed 4 bases at V and 3 bases at J, with 13 bases between. Germline-derived CDR1 and CDR2 are GTSNPN and SVGIG (reference sequence). The CDR3 sequence is 13 residues long. CDR3: CAWNRVANYEQYF. The DNA for the CDR3 is TGTGCCTGGAATCGTGTTGCTAACTACGAGCAGTACTTC.

This sequence joins TRBV6-1 and TRBJ2-5, with D uncertain. V was trimmed by 1 base and J by 0 bases, leaving 9 bases between them. Per germline, CDR1 MNHNS and CDR2 SASEGT. The CDR3 is 15 residues long. CDR3 DNA: TGTGCCAGCAGTGAAGGGATAAGACACCAAGAGACCCAGTACTTC. Its protein product is CASSEGIRHQETQYF.

This clone was picked up one time. The chain joins TRBV5-1 to TRBJ2-7; D may be TRBD1 (6 bases). Trimming removed 4 bases at V and 2 bases at J, with 16 bases between. CDR1 and CDR2 (germline): SGHRS, YFSETQ. The CDR3 totals 15 residues. The CDR3 loop reads CASSPQPGQTYEQYF. CDR3 nucleotide sequence: TGCGCCAGCAGCCCGCAGCCGGGACAAACCTACGAGCAGTACTTC.

The chain recombines TRBV9 with TRBJ2-1; D is undetermined. Germline CDR1 reads SGDLS; CDR2 reads YYNGEE. This CDR3 is built from 13 residues. With 0 bases removed from V and 6 bases from J, the gap between germline ends came to 7 bases. The CDR3 DNA sequence: TGTGCCAGCAGCGTAGGGGATACCAATGAGCAGTTCTTC. Its protein is CASSVGDTNEQFF.

The table lists this clone with a few counts. The rearrangement links TRBV11-3 to TRBJ2-3; 10 bases align to TRBD1. This CDR3 has 15 residues. V was clipped by 6 bases and J by 0 bases; unmatched bases: 3. Per germline, CDR1 SGHNT and CDR2 YENEEA. In DNA, the CDR3 is TGTGCCAGCAGACGACAGGGGGCTAGCACAGATACGCAGTATTTT. Its protein product is CASRRQGASTDTQYF.

This clone is categorized as medium-sized (0.01 to 0.1%). The junction departs from germline at one end; a sequencing error may be responsible. This chain connects TRBV11-3 to TRBJ1-5, with a possible D match to TRBD1 (5 bases). The CDR3 runs 15 residues. Germline CDR1 reads SGHNT; CDR2 reads YENEEA. CDR3 DNA sequence: TGTGCCAGCACCTTAGGGGAGGTGGGTCTGCAGCCCCAGCATTTT. This encodes CASTLGEVGLQPQHF.

The sample holds a few counts of this clone. V usage is TRBV11-3 and J usage is TRBJ2-7; D unresolved. The CDR3 runs to 16 residues. Between the trimmed V and J ends, which lost 5 bases and 2 bases, there was a span of 19 bases. Germline CDR1 SGHNT, CDR2 YENEEA. The CDR3: CASSPPFGESTYEQYF. In DNA form, the CDR3 reads TGTGCCAGCAGCCCTCCCTTCGGAGAGTCTACCTACGAGCAGTACTTC. The whole variable domain, remainder taken from reference TRBV11-3 and TRBJ2-7, is EAGVVQSPRYKIIEKKQPVAFWCNPISGHNTLYWYLQNLGQGPELLIRYENEEAVDDSQLPKDRFSAERLKGVDSTLKIQPAELGDSAVYLCASSPPFGESTYEQYFGPGTRLTVT.